What follows are 3 T cell receptor beta chains derived from one specimen sequenced in a study of CD8+ T cells in alopecia areata. As the sequencing template, cDNA was produced by extracting RNA and reverse transcribing it. Assay: immunoSEQ multiplex PCR; the TCRdb copy retains only in-frame clones and omits some. The table shows approximately 7,400 clones, with around 60% occurring only once. Treatment meaning: oral pan-JAK inhibitor, 5-10 mg twice daily. Peripheral blood and lesional scalp punch biopsies came from alopecia areata patients. Sequenced material: skin, taken at week 4, from a patient treated with tofacitinib. These receptors originate from a human donor with alopecia areata.

About this clone itself: Germline and junction disagree at one end, which may indicate a read error. Other DNA sequences in the same sample also yield this CDR3. The gene calls are TRBV5-6 and TRBJ1-1, with unresolved D. The germline CDR1 and CDR2 sequences are SGHDT and YYEEEE. The CDR3 runs to 14 residues. In DNA, the CDR3 is TGTGCCAGCAGCGCCGGACTGTTGAACACTGAGGCTTTCTTT. This codes for CASSAGLLNTEAFF. Combining the CDR3 with reference TRBV5-6 and TRBJ1-1 gives the whole variable domain DAGVTQSPTHLIKTRGQQVTLRCSPKSGHDTVSWYQQALGQGPQFIFQYYEEEERQRGNFPDRFSGHQFPNYSSELNVNALLLGDSALYLCASSAGLLNTEAFFGQGTRLTVV.

CDR3 nucleotide sequence: TGTGCCAGCAGTGCTGAAGCGGGGGGGTACAATGAGCAGTTCTTC. The encoded protein is CASSAEAGGYNEQFF. This sequence joins TRBV6-1 and TRBJ2-1, with 10 bases that match TRBD2. This CDR3 is built from 15 residues. CDR1 and CDR2 from the germline V gene are MNHNS and SASEGT. V gave up 4 bases and J gave up 4 bases; unmatched junction bases: 4.

This clone was recorded only once. CDR3 coding DNA: TGCGCCAGCGAGGGTACCGGGAACACTGAAGCTTTCTTT. Residues: CASEGTGNTEAFF. The rearrangement joins TRBV5-1 to TRBJ1-1, with D uncertain. Trimming left V 7 bases short and J 1 base short, with 11 bases between. Per germline, CDR1 SGHRS and CDR2 YFSETQ. The CDR3 sequence is 13 residues long. The full variable domain, with the rest looked up from reference TRBV5-1 and TRBJ1-1, is KAGVTQTPRYLIKTRGQQVTLSCSPISGHRSVSWYQQTPGQGLQFLFEYFSETQRNKGNFPGRFSGRQFSNSRSEMNVSTLELGDSALYLCASEGTGNTEAFFGQGTRLTVV.